The sequence of this T cell receptor (beta chain) was determined in a study of T cell changes during pregnancy in multiple sclerosis. The assay was immunoSEQ multiplex PCR, and TCRdb's table has in-frame clones only and misses some. The sample gives about 59,000 clones, around 94% of which show up once; under 3% is in the top ten. Germline assignment: CDR1 LNHDA and CDR2 SQIVND (reference sequence). The CDR3 extends over 15 amino acids. The V and J ends lost 3 bases and 5 bases respectively, with 16 bases between them. The sample in question was CD8+ T cells from peripheral blood mononuclear cells, obtained after pregnancy. The rearrangement links TRBV19 to TRBJ2-5; maybe TRBD1 (5 bases). This receptor was identified in a female donor with multiple sclerosis, enrolled in a pregnancy study. The CDR3 sequence is CASSITSNQGETQYF. The CDR3 nucleotides are TGTGCCAGTAGTATCACGAGCAACCAGGGCGAGACCCAGTACTTC.